What follows is one T cell receptor beta chain and its context. What it binds is not known. The CDR3 is 12 amino acids. Germline CDR1 reads SNHLY; CDR2 reads FYNNEI. V dropped 8 bases and J dropped 11 bases, with 18 bases sitting between them. These data are taken from a study of cytomegalovirus exposure and HLA in healthy donors. Study-wide results and limits: Analyzed later, most CMV-associated TCR beta chains appeared HLA-restricted. TRBV6-2, TRBV6-3 and other indistinguishable V segments were excluded. Later analysis revealed greater clonal expansion in HLA-associated TCR beta chains than in equally common others.

The PCR had 60 Vbeta and 13 Jbeta primers. The assay was immunoSEQ multiplex PCR, and TCRdb's table has in-frame clones only and misses some. The sample holds approximately 100,000 clones, approximately 66% seen once. This sequence originates from a middle-aged man in good health and CMV-seropositive. The chain joins TRBV2 to TRBJ1-1; unclear D gene. What was sequenced was PBMCs. Here the CDR3 DNA reads TGTGCCAGCCAACAGAGCCCGCTTACGGCTTTCTTT. Protein product: CASQQSPLTAFF.